What follows describes a single TCR beta chain. Profiled with immunoSEQ multiplex PCR; TCRdb holds only in-frame clones, not every one. The sample records around 73,000 clones, around 92% being singletons. The data belong to a study of T cell changes during pregnancy in multiple sclerosis. The germline V gene has CDR1 SQVTM and CDR2 ANQGSEA. This CDR3 is built from 14 residues. The J gene is TRBJ2-5, the V gene TRBV29-1; 11 nucleotides match TRBD1. The sequence derives from a female donor in good health, enrolled as a control in a pregnancy study. The source was peripheral blood, collected in the third trimester of pregnancy. In DNA form, the CDR3 reads TGCAGTACGCCCGGGACAGGGGGGATTGAGACCCAGTACTTC. Translating gives CSTPGTGGIETQYF.